These 27 T cell receptor beta chains originate from one sample sequenced in a study of control samples from healthy donors and cancer patients (dated by TCRdb to 2020 to 2021). Receptor libraries were prepared by the immunoSEQ multiplex PCR assay. TCRdb took this table from immuneACCESS and kept in-frame rearrangements with V and J called. Such tables lack part of the clones; where checked against another copy, unresolved V genes explain under half of the gap, and the rest is unexplained. The sample table contains about 120,000 clones; only one count was recorded for approximately 90% of them. 0.95% to 1.3% of the sample lies in the top ten. The sample consisted of PBMCs. The receptors here all came from a woman aged 45-65 years with colorectal cancer.

The chain couples TRBV11-2 to TRBJ1-1; possible D gene TRBD1, 6 bases. Germline V gene sequence: CDR1 SGHAT, CDR2 FQNNGV. V was cut by 2 bases and J by 1 base, with 14 bases left in between. This CDR3 spans 16 amino acids. This CDR3 is CASSLSGGRTNTEAFF. The CDR3 bases are TGTGCCAGCAGCTTATCTGGGGGCCGAACGAACACTGAAGCTTTCTTT.

The V call is TRBV6-4, the J call TRBJ2-2; 10 bases line up with TRBD1. Germline CDR1 reads MRHNA; CDR2 reads SNTAGT. J gave up 7 bases and V 6 bases, and 8 bases lay outside the gene matches. CDR3 length: 15 residues. CDR3 in amino acids: CASRPDRGSNGELFF. The CDR3, as DNA: TGTGCCAGCAGACCGGACAGGGGGTCTAACGGGGAGCTGTTTTTT.

A single count supports this clone. In DNA, the CDR3 is TGTGCCAGCAGTGGGGGAATGACAACCTACAATGAGCAGTTCTTC. It codes for CASSGGMTTYNEQFF. The J gene is TRBJ2-1, the V gene TRBV27; tentatively, D is TRBD1 or TRBD2 (5 bases each). Trimming removed 5 bases at V and 2 bases at J, with 13 bases between. The CDR3 contains 15 residues. Germline CDR1 and CDR2: MNHEY and SMNVEV (reference sequence).

CDR3 sequence reads: CASSQTGVRRFNEQFF. The CDR3 DNA follows: TGTGCCAGCAGCCAAACAGGGGTGAGGAGGTTCAATGAGCAGTTCTTC. V usage is TRBV3-1 (or the pseudogene TRBV3-2) and J usage is TRBJ2-1; 7 nucleotides align to TRBD1. Trimming at V came to 2 bases and at J to 6 bases, leaving 10 bases not matched to a gene. Germline loops: CDR1 LGHDT, CDR2 YNNKEL (reference sequence). This CDR3 region has 16 residues.

The chain combines TRBV2 with TRBJ2-7; TRBD2 matches 7 bases. V lost 8 bases, J lost 5 bases, and 6 bases stayed unmatched. Germline V gene lookup returns CDR1 SNHLY and CDR2 FYNNEI. The CDR3 has 12 residues. The CDR3 DNA follows: TGTGCCAGCGGAGGGGAGGGGAACGAGCAGTACTTC. It yields the protein CASGGEGNEQYF.

The chain recombines TRBV9 with TRBJ2-3; 15 bases are a match to TRBD2. CDR3 length equals 18 residues. V lost 3 bases and J lost 2; bases outside the gene matches: 7. Germline CDR1 reads SGDLS; CDR2 reads YYNGEE. The DNA of the CDR3 is TGTGCCAGCAGCGCGGGACTAGCGGGGGGCTCCCCCACAGATACGCAGTATTTT. Encoded protein: CASSAGLAGGSPTDTQYF.

The rearrangement joins TRBV6-5 to TRBJ1-2; D remains unclear. V was clipped by 10 bases and J by 3 bases, with 15 bases between them. This CDR3 region has 13 residues. CDR1 and CDR2 from the germline V gene are MNHEY and SVGAGI. The CDR3 protein is CATREETYYGYTF. The CDR3 DNA is TGTGCCACTCGAGAGGAGACGTACTATGGCTACACCTTC.

The rearrangement uses TRBV7-9 and TRBJ2-1; 7 positions agree with TRBD2. The CDR3 sequence is 12 residues long. The germline gives CDR1 SEHNR, CDR2 FQNEAQ (reference sequence). V dropped 5 bases and J dropped 15; count of bases not matched to a gene: 10. In DNA form, the CDR3 reads TGTGCCAGCAGCACAGGACTAGTCTTTCCGTTCTTC. Translating it yields CASSTGLVFPFF.

The V call is TRBV6-5, the J call TRBJ1-2; 7 bases are a match to TRBD1. V shed 5 bases and J 8 bases; nucleotides not matched to a gene: 5. CDR1 and CDR2 (germline): MNHEY, SVGAGI. The length of the CDR3 is 12 residues. CDR3 loop: CASSNRGWGYTF. In nucleotides, the CDR3 is TGTGCCAGCAGTAACAGGGGTTGGGGCTACACCTTC.

This clone came up a few times. The chain joins TRBV12-5 to TRBJ1-3; TRBD1 aligns across 7 bases. The germline CDR1 and CDR2 sequences are LGHNT and FRNRAP. This CDR3 contains 17 residues. Trimming took 0 bases from V and 0 from J; bases not matched to a gene: 5. CDR3 residues: CASGLVLGGISGNTIYF. CDR3 in DNA: TGTGCTAGTGGTTTGGTATTAGGGGGCATCTCTGGAAACACCATATATTTT.

The chain links TRBV6-5 to TRBJ1-5; D perhaps matches TRBD1 (5 bases). CDR1 and CDR2 from the germline V gene are MNHEY and SVGAGI. Deletions cut 2 bases from V and 9 bases from J, with 8 bases between. The CDR3 has 12 amino acids. CDR3 DNA: TGTGCCAGCAGTTACCAGGGAGGGCCCCAGCATTTT. Translated: CASSYQGGPQHF.

The chain uses TRBV5-1 and TRBJ1-1, with D maybe TRBD1 (6 bases). The CDR3 has 16 residues. V was shortened by 1 base and J by 0 bases, with 13 bases between the two germline ends. Germline V gives CDR1 SGHRS, CDR2 YFSETQ. CDR3 bases: TGCGCCAGCAGCTTGACAGGGTTTGGGATGAACACTGAAGCTTTCTTT. Protein: CASSLTGFGMNTEAFF.

The chain employs TRBV29-1 and TRBJ2-1; TRBD1 is a possible D gene (6 bases). This CDR3 contains 14 residues. Trimming removed 2 bases at V and 0 bases at J, with 8 bases between. Germline CDR1 and CDR2: SQVTM and ANQGSEA. The CDR3 is CSVEKTGSYNEQFF. DNA for the CDR3: TGCAGCGTTGAAAAGACAGGCTCCTACAATGAGCAGTTCTTC.

V gene TRBV12-3 or TRBV12-4 combines with J gene TRBJ1-1; D gene unclear. The CDR3 extends over 13 amino acids. Between the trimmed V and J ends, which lost 7 bases and 0 bases, there was a span of 9 bases. CDR3 region: CASNEHMNTEAFF. CDR3 bases: TGTGCCAGCAACGAACATATGAACACTGAAGCTTTCTTT.

This rearrangement joins TRBV7-9 to TRBJ1-2; D possibly corresponds to TRBD1 (5 bases). The germline V gene encodes CDR1 SEHNR and CDR2 FQNEAQ (reference sequence). This CDR3 spans 12 amino acids. V shed 5 bases and J shed 8 bases, with 12 bases lying between them. The CDR3 DNA sequence: TGTGCCAGCAGCCTTGACAGAGTGGGCTACACCTTC. Protein sequence: CASSLDRVGYTF.

V and J are TRBV27 and TRBJ1-2; TRBD1 matches at 7 bases. V trimming: 2 bases; J trimming: 8 bases; junction bases outside the gene matches: 5. The CDR3 is made up of 13 amino acids. Per the germline V gene, CDR1 is MNHEY and CDR2 is SMNVEV (reference sequence). The CDR3 spells CASSLRGREGYTF. Here the CDR3 DNA reads TGTGCCAGCAGTTTAAGGGGGCGGGAGGGCTACACCTTC.

CDR3 DNA sequence: TGTGCCACCAGTGAAACTAGCGCAAACTACAATGAGCAGTTCTTC. Its translation is CATSETSANYNEQFF. The V call is TRBV24-1, the J call TRBJ2-1; TRBD2 agrees at 7 bases. Germline CDR1 reads KGHDR; CDR2 reads SFDVKD. The J segment lost 3 bases and the V segment lost 4 bases, leaving 5 bases of the junction unmatched. This CDR3 contains 15 residues.

This chain connects TRBV28 to TRBJ1-4; D is uncertain. Deletions cut 5 bases from V and 7 bases from J, with 14 bases between. The CDR3 is 14 residues long. Per germline, CDR1 MDHEN and CDR2 SYDVKM. CDR3 DNA: TGTGCCAGCAGTCGCGGAGGCCTCGGTGAAAAACTGTTTTTT. Its protein is CASSRGGLGEKLFF. Full variable domain (outside the CDR3, taken from reference TRBV28 and TRBJ1-4): DVKVTQSSRYLVKRTGEKVFLECVQDMDHENMFWYRQDPGLGLRLIYFSYDVKMKEKGDIPEGYSVSREKKERFSLILESASTNQTSMYLCASSRGGLGEKLFFGSGTQLSVL.

This chain links TRBV5-1 with TRBJ1-2; the D gene is possibly TRBD1 (6 bases). Trimming pared 0 bases from V and 6 bases from J, leaving 15 bases between. This CDR3 is built from 15 residues. Germline-derived CDR1 and CDR2 are SGHRS and YFSETQ. The CDR3 bases are TGCGCCAGCAGCTTGGCAGTGGAAGGGGGGGATGGCTACACCTTC. Translating gives CASSLAVEGGDGYTF.

The gene calls are TRBV3-1 (or the pseudogene TRBV3-2) and TRBJ1-2, with no clear D. There are 13 residues in the CDR3. Germline-derived CDR1 and CDR2 are LGHDT and YNNKEL (reference sequence). Trimming shortened V by 1 base and J by 8 bases, and 11 bases separated the two germline ends. DNA for the CDR3: TGTGCCAGCAGCCAAGGGTCCGGATCCGGCTACACCTTC. This codes for CASSQGSGSGYTF.

The chain couples TRBV19 to TRBJ2-7; 9 bases map to TRBD1. Germline loops: CDR1 LNHDA, CDR2 SQIVND (reference sequence). The V segment lost 4 bases and the J segment 6 bases; nucleotides outside the gene matches: 10. CDR3 length: 15 amino acids. The CDR3 DNA is TGTGCCAGTAGTAAGGACAGGGGACTCCCCATCGAGCAGTACTTC. It is translated as CASSKDRGLPIEQYF.

The chain has TRBV7-6 and TRBJ2-1; 7 nucleotides line up with TRBD1. The CDR3 has 13 residues. Germline V gene sequence: CDR1 SGHVS, CDR2 FNYEAQ. With 1 base clipped from V and 6 bases from J, the junction kept 0 bases outside the gene matches. CDR3 DNA: TGTGCCAGCAGCTTAGACAGGGGCAATGAGCAGTTCTTC. Protein sequence: CASSLDRGNEQFF.

The genes are TRBV9 and TRBJ2-1; TRBD1 matches at 7 bases. Germline assignment: CDR1 SGDLS and CDR2 YYNGEE. After removal of 3 bases from V and 1 base from J, the junction contained 1 base not matched to a gene. The CDR3 loop spans 14 amino acids. The CDR3 here is CASSGTGSYNEQFF. In nucleotides, the CDR3 is TGTGCCAGCAGCGGGACAGGTTCCTACAATGAGCAGTTCTTC. Using reference TRBV9 and TRBJ2-1 for the parts outside the CDR3, the full variable domain is DSGVTQTPKHLITATGQRVTLRCSPRSGDLSVYWYQQSLDQGLQFLIQYYNGEERAKGNILERFSAQQFPDLHSELNLSSLELGDSALYFCASSGTGSYNEQFFGPGTRLTVL.

The chain couples TRBV3-1 (or the pseudogene TRBV3-2) to TRBJ2-3; TRBD2 might be the D (5 bases). CDR3 length equals 12 residues. CDR1 and CDR2 from the germline V gene are LGHDT and YNNKEL (reference sequence). V was clipped by 4 bases and J by 8 bases, with 10 bases between them. The CDR3 region has the DNA TGTGCCAGCAGCCGTACTCGGGGTACGCAGTATTTT. Residues: CASSRTRGTQYF.

The chain couples TRBV28 to TRBJ2-5; D possibly uses TRBD1 or TRBD2 (5 bases each). Trimming took 6 bases from V and 5 from J, leaving 25 bases between them. From germline, CDR1 is MDHEN and CDR2 SYDVKM. The CDR3 runs to 17 residues. CDR3 amino acids: CASRRGVANKRVETQYF. The CDR3 nucleotides are TGTGCCAGCAGGCGAGGGGTCGCGAACAAGAGGGTCGAGACCCAGTACTTC. Based on the CDR3 plus reference TRBV28 and TRBJ2-5, the full variable domain is DVKVTQSSRYLVKRTGEKVFLECVQDMDHENMFWYRQDPGLGLRLIYFSYDVKMKEKGDIPEGYSVSREKKERFSLILESASTNQTSMYLCASRRGVANKRVETQYFGPGTRLLVL.

This chain connects TRBV3-1 (or the pseudogene TRBV3-2) to TRBJ1-1; no clear D. The CDR3 runs to 13 residues. CDR1 is LGHDT, CDR2 YNNKEL, per germline (reference sequence). Trimming removed 3 bases from V and 4 bases from J, with 9 bases in between. This CDR3 reads CASSQGSGTEAFF. CDR3 nucleotides: TGTGCCAGCAGCCAGGGGTCGGGCACTGAAGCTTTCTTT.

The chain is built from TRBV1 and TRBJ2-6. TRBV1 is deemed a pseudogene. CDR3 length: 18 amino acids. The CDR3 DNA sequence: TGCACCAGCAGGCTCCAGAGTTTGTGCACAAGTCGGGCCAACGTCCTGACTTTC. Amino acid sequence: CTSRLQSLCTSRANVLTF.